The rows below give T cell receptor beta chains drawn from one sample of a study of regulatory T cells in long-lasting Graves disease. TCRdb reprocessed the multiplex PCR reads via MiXCR and lists one record per CDR3 protein. This sample yields 510,000 or so distinct CDR3 sequences, of which around 12% are seen a single time; around 10% belongs to the top ten. These sequences were also reported in another study, on T cells in Graves' hyperthyroidism and ophthalmopathy.

The source was peripheral blood mononuclear cells (PBMCs), collected at new diagnosis, from a patient treated with antithyroid drugs. The receptors shown here come from a woman aged 25 to 39 with Graves disease. Both conserved end residues are part of each CDR3. The D gene is left open where the match is weak. Rows give clone size only sometimes, using once, few, many, or a class for an expanded clone.

CDR3: CASHAGAGGLDRLRFEQFF
DNA: TGTGCCAGCCATGCCGGGGCAGGGGGCCTGGACAGGCTGCGTTTTGAGCAGTTCTTC
J: TRBJ2-1
size: many
V: TRBV2
D: TRBD1

CDR3: CASSSSRGLASYNEQFF
DNA: TGTGCCAGCAGCTCCAGCCGGGGACTAGCGTCCTACAATGAGCAGTTCTTC
J: TRBJ2-1
size: many
V: TRBV9
D: TRBD2

CDR3: CASSLKGGGGLAGGPGSEQFF
DNA: TGTGCCAGCAGTTTAAAAGGCGGGGGGGGACTAGCGGGAGGGCCAGGGAGTGAGCAGTTCTTC
J: TRBJ2-1
size: many
V: TRBV27
D: TRBD2

CDR3: CATSERGTGGETQYF
DNA: TGTGCCACCAGTGAACGCGGGACAGGGGGGGAGACCCAGTACTTC
J: TRBJ2-5
size: many
V: TRBV24-1
D: TRBD1

CDR3: CASSLLGQGRHGQYF
DNA: TGTGCCAGCAGTTTACTGGGACAGGGGCGCCACGGGCAGTACTTC
J: TRBJ2-7
size: many
V: TRBV27
D: TRBD1

CDR3: CAISESWAQGYNEQYF
DNA: TGTGCCATCAGTGAGTCGTGGGCGCAGGGCTACAACGAGCAGTACTTC
J: TRBJ2-7
size: many
V: TRBV10-3
D: -

CDR3: CAADPFPDTQYF
DNA: TGTGCCGCCGACCCGTTCCCAGATACGCAGTATTTT
J: TRBJ2-3
size: many
V: TRBV7-9
D: -

CDR3: CASSFTSGKSYSEQFF
DNA: TGTGCCAGCAGCTTCACTAGCGGGAAGTCTTATAGTGAGCAGTTCTTC
J: TRBJ2-1
size: many
V: TRBV11-2
D: TRBD2

CDR3: CASSYRRSGANVLTF
DNA: TGTGCCAGCAGTTACCGCCGATCGGGGGCCAACGTCCTGACTTTC
J: TRBJ2-6
size: many
V: TRBV27
D: -

CDR3: CASSIGEVTDTEYF
DNA: TGTGCCAGTAGTATTGGCGAGGTCACAGATACGGAGTATTTT
J: TRBJ2-3
size: -
V: TRBV19
D: -

CDR3: CASSRIPPGQGYNEQFF
DNA: TGTGCCAGCTCACGGATACCGCCGGGACAGGGGTACAATGAGCAGTTCTTC
J: TRBJ2-1
size: few
V: TRBV18
D: TRBD1

CDR3: CASKRDGSYNEQFF
DNA: TGTGCCAGCAAGCGGGATGGTTCCTACAATGAGCAGTTCTTC
J: TRBJ2-1
size: -
V: TRBV6-1
D: TRBD2

CDR3: CASSQSTGTANYGYTF
DNA: TGTGCCAGCAGCCAGAGCACAGGGACCGCTAACTATGGCTACACCTTC
J: TRBJ1-2
size: -
V: TRBV7-9
D: -

CDR3: CASSQDFLAGGQQFF
DNA: TGCGCCAGCAGCCAAGATTTTCTAGCGGGAGGGCAGCAGTTCTTC
J: TRBJ2-1
size: few
V: TRBV4-1
D: TRBD2

CDR3: CASHPSGQSEQYF
DNA: TGTGCCAGCCACCCTTCCGGGCAGAGCGAGCAGTACTTC
J: TRBJ2-7
size: few
V: TRBV19
D: -

CDR3: CASSNNRVGYYEQYF
DNA: TGTGCCAGCAGTAATAACAGGGTAGGGTACTACGAGCAGTACTTC
J: TRBJ2-7
size: many
V: TRBV6-2/TRBV6-3
D: -